This T cell receptor (beta chain) was retrieved from a study of T cells in localized non-small cell lung cancer. Study findings and constraints: The appearance of a median around 57 of the top 100 tumor clones was seen in adjacent lung. Sequencing was limited to one tumor region, leaving the possibility of heterogeneity open. Higher blood T cell density tracked longer overall survival. Among the tissues sampled, uninvolved adjacent lung had the highest T cell clonality, above tumor.

The protocol was immunoSEQ multiplex PCR, while the TCRdb copy is restricted to in-frame clones and leaves out a portion. The data show some 30,000 clones, with approximately 94% seen just once and roughly 0.73% held by the top ten. Remarks on this clone: Antigen specificity is unknown.

The CDR3 loop spans 15 amino acids. Germline V gene sequence: CDR1 MDHEN, CDR2 SYDVKM. Deletions cut 1 base from V and 4 bases from J, with 13 bases between. Here the sequenced sample was peripheral blood, taken before any cancer treatment. The chain uses TRBV28 and TRBJ1-2, with D tentatively TRBD1 (5 bases). The clonotype was recovered from a woman aged 40 to 75 with stage I lung adenocarcinoma. Here the CDR3 reads CASSLSSRGSYGYTF. The CDR3 region has the DNA TGTGCCAGCAGTTTATCTTCGAGGGGTTCCTATGGCTACACCTTC.